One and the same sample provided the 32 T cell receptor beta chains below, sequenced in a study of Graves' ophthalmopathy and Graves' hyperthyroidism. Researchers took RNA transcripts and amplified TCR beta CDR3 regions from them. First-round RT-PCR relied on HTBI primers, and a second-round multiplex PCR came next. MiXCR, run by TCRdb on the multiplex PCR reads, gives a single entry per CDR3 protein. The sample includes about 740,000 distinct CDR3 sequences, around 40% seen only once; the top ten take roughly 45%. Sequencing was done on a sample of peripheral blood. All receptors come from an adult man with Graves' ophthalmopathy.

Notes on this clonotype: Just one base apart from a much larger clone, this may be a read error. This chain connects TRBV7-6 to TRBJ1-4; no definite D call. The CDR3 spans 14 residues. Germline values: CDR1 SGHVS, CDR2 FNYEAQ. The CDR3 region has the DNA TGTGCCAGCAGCTTAGCGGAGGCTAATGGAAAACTGTTTTTT. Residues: CASSLAEANGKLFF.

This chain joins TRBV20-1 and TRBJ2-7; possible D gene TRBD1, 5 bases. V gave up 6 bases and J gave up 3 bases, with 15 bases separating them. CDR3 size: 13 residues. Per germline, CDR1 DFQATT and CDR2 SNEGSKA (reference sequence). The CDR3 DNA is TGCAGTGCCACCCGGCAGGGATTCTACGAGCAGTACTTC. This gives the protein CSATRQGFYEQYF.

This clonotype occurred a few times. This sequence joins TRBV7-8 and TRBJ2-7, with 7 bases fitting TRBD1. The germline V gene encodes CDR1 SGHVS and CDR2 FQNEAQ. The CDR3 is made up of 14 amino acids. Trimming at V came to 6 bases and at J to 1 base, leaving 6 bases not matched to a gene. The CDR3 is CASRRGQASYEQYF. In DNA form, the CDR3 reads TGTGCCAGCAGGAGAGGACAGGCGTCCTACGAGCAGTACTTC. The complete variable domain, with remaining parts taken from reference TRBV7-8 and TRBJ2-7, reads GAGVSQSPRYKVAKRGQDVALRCDPISGHVSLFWYQQALGQGPEFLTYFQNEAQLDKSGLPSDRFFAERPEGSVSTLKIQRTQQEDSAVYLCASRRGQASYEQYFGPGTRLTVT.

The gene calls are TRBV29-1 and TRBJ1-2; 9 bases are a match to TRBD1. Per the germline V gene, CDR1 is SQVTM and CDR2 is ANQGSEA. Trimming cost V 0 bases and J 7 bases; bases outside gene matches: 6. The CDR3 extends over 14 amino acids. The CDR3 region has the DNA TGCAGCGTTGAAGAAGGGACAGGGACCCTTGGCTACACCTTC. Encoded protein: CSVEEGTGTLGYTF. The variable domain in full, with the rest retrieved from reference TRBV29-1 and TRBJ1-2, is SAVISQKPSRDICQRGTSLTIQCQVDSQVTMMFWYRQQPGQSLTLIATANQGSEATYESGFVIDKFPISRPNLTFSTLTVSNMSPEDSSIYLCSVEEGTGTLGYTFGSGTRLTVV.

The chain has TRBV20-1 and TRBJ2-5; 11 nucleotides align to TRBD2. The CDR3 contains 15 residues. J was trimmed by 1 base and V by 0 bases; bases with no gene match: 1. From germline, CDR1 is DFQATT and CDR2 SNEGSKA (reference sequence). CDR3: CSARDTSGSQETQYF. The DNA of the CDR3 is TGCAGTGCTAGAGATACTAGCGGGAGCCAAGAGACCCAGTACTTC.

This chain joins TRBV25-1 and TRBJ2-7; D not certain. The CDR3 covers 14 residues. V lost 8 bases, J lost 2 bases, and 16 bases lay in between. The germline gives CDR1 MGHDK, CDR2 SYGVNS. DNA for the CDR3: TGTGCCAGCGGCCAGGCTGATCCCCCCTACGAGCAGTACTTC. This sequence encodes CASGQADPPYEQYF.

CDR3 sequence reads: CSVAAGGQGLGETQYF. CDR3 sequence (DNA): TGCAGCGTTGCGGCCGGGGGACAGGGGCTAGGGGAGACCCAGTACTTC. The chain joins TRBV29-1 to TRBJ2-5; TRBD1 matches at 10 bases. Per germline, CDR1 SQVTM and CDR2 ANQGSEA. V lost 4 bases to trimming and J lost 5 bases; unmatched junction nucleotides: 13. The CDR3 is 16 amino acids.

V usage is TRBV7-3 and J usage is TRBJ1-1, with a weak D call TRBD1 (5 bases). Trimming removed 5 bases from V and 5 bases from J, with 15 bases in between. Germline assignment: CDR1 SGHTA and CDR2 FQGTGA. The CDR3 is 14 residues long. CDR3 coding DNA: TGTGCCAGCAGCAACGGGACTCGGAGGACTGAAGCTTTCTTT. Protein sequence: CASSNGTRRTEAFF. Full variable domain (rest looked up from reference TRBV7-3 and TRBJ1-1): GAGVSQTPSNKVTEKGKYVELRCDPISGHTALYWYRQSLGQGPEFLIYFQGTGAADDSGLPNDRFFAVRPEGSVSTLKIQRTERGDSAVYLCASSNGTRRTEAFFGQGTRLTVV.

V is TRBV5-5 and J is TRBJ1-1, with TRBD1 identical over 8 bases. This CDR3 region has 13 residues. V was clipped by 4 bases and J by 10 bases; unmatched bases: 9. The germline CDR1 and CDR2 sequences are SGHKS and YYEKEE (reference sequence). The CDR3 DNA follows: TGTGCCAGCAGCCCGGACAGGGTTTCTTCAGCTTTCTTT. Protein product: CASSPDRVSSAFF.

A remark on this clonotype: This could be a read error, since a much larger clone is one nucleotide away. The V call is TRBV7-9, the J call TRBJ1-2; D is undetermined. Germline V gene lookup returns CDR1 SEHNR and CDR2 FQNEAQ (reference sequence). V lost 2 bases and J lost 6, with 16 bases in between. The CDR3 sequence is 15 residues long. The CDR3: CASSLTSGIADGYTF. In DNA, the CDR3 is TGTGCCAGCAGCTTAACGAGCGGGATAGCAGATGGCTACACCTTC.

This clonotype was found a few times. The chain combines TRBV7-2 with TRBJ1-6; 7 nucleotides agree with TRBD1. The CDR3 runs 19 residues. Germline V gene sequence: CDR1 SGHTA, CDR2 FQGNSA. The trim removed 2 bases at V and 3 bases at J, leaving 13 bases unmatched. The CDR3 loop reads CASSLIASGQVNYNSPLHF. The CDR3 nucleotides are TGTGCCAGCAGCTTAATTGCCTCAGGACAGGTGAACTATAATTCACCCCTCCACTTT.

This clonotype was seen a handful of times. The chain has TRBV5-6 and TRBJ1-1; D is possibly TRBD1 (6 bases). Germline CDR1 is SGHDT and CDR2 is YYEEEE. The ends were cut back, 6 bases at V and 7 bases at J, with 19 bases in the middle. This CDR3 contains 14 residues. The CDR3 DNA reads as TGTGCCAGCACCCTGGGGGCAGGGTCCGGTGAAGCTTTCTTT. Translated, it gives CASTLGAGSGEAFF.

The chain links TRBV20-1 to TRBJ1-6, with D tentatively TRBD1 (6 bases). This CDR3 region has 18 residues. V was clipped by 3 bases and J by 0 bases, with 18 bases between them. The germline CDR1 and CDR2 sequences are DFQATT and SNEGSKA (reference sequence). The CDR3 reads CSASEPRGRSSYNSPLHF. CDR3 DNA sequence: TGCAGTGCTAGTGAGCCCAGGGGTCGAAGCTCCTATAATTCACCCCTCCACTTT.

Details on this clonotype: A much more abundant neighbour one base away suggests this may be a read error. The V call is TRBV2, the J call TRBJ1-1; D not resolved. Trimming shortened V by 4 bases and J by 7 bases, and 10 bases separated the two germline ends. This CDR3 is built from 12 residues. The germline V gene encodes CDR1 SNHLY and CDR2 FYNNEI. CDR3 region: CASSVREGEAFF. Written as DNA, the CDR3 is TGTGCCAGCAGTGTGAGGGAGGGTGAAGCTTTCTTT.

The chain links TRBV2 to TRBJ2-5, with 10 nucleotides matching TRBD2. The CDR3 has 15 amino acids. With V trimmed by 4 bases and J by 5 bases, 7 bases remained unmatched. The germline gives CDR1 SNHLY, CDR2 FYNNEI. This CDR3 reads CASSGSGRARETQYF. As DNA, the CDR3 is TGTGCCAGCAGTGGAAGCGGGAGGGCCAGGGAGACCCAGTACTTC.

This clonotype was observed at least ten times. CDR3 protein: CSATKTGTYQETQYF. Written as DNA, the CDR3 is TGCAGTGCTACCAAGACCGGGACGTATCAAGAGACCCAGTACTTC. The genes are TRBV20-1 and TRBJ2-5; D tentatively fits TRBD1 or TRBD2 (5 bases each). The V gene's germline CDR1 is DFQATT and CDR2 SNEGSKA (reference sequence). The CDR3 loop spans 15 amino acids. The V end was cut by 4 bases, the J end by 2 bases, with 17 bases between.

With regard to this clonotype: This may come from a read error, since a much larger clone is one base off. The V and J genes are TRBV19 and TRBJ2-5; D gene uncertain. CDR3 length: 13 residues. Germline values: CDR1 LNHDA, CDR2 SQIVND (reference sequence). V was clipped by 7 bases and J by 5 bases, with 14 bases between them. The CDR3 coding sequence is TGTGCCAGTATCGAAGCTGACGGTGAGACCCAGTACTTC. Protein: CASIEADGETQYF.

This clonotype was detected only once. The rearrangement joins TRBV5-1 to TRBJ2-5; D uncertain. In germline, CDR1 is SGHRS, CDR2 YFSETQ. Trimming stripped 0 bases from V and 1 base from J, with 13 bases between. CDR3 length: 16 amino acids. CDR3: CASSLGRNTLQETQYF. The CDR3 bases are TGCGCCAGCAGCTTGGGACGGAACACGCTCCAAGAGACCCAGTACTTC.

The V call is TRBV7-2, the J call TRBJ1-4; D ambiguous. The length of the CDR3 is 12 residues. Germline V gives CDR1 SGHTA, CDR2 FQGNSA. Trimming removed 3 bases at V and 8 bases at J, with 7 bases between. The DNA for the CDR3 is TGTGCCAGCAGCTTTACGGCGGAAAAACTGTTTTTT. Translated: CASSFTAEKLFF.

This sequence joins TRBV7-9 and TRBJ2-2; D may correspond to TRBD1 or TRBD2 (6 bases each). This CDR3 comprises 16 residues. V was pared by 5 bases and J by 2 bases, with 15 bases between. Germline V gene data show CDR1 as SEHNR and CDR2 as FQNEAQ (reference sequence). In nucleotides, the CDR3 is TGTGCCAGCAGCCCCCAAGGGGGGCCAAACACCGGGGAGCTGTTTTTT. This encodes CASSPQGGPNTGELFF.

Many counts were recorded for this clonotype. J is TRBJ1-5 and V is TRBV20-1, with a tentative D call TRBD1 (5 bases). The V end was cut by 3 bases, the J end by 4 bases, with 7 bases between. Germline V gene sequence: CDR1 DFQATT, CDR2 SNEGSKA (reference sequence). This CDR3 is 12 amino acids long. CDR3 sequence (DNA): TGCAGTGCTAGGGACAAGAATCAGCCCCAGCATTTT. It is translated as CSARDKNQPQHF.

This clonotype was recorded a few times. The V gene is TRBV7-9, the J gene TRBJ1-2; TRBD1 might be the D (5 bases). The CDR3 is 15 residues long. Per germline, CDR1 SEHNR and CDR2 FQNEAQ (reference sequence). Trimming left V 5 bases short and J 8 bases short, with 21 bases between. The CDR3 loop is CASSQDDSGTIGYTF. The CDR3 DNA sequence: TGTGCCAGCAGCCAAGATGATTCAGGGACGATCGGCTACACCTTC. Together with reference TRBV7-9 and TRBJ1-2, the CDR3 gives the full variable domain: DTGVSQNPRHKITKRGQNVTFRCDPISEHNRLYWYRQTLGQGPEFLTYFQNEAQLEKSRLLSDRFSAERPKGSFSTLEIQRTEQGDSAMYLCASSQDDSGTIGYTFGSGTRLTVV.

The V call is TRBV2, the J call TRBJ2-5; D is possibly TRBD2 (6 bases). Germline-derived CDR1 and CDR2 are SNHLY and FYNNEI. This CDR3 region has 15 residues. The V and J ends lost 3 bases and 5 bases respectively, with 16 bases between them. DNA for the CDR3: TGTGCCAGCAGTGAGGGGTTCGGCCTAGCGGAGACCCAGTACTTC. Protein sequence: CASSEGFGLAETQYF.

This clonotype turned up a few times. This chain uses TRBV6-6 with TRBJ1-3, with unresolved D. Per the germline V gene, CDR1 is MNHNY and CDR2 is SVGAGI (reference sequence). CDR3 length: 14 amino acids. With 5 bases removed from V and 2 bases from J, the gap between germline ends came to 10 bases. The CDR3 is CASSERWAGNTIYF. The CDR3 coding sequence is TGTGCCAGCAGTGAACGGTGGGCTGGAAACACCATATATTTT.

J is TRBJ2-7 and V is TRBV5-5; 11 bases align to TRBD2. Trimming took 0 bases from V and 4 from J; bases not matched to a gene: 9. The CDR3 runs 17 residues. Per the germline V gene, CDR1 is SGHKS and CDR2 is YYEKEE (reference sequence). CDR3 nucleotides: TGTGCCAGCAGCTTGGTTTGGGGACTAGCGGTTTCGTACGAGCAGTACTTC. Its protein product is CASSLVWGLAVSYEQYF.

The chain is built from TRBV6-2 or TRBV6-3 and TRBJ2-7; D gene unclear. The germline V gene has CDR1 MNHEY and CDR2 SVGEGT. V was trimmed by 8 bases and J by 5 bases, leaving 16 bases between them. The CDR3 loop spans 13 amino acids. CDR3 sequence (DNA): TGTGCCAGCTTAGAGTCGAAACGGGACGAGCAGTACTTC. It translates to CASLESKRDEQYF.

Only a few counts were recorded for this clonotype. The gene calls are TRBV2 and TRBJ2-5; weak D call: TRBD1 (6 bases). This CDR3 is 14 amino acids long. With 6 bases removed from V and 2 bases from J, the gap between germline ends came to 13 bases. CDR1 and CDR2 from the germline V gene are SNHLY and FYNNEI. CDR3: CASSALGQQETQYF. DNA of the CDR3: TGTGCCAGCAGCGCGTTGGGACAACAAGAGACCCAGTACTTC.

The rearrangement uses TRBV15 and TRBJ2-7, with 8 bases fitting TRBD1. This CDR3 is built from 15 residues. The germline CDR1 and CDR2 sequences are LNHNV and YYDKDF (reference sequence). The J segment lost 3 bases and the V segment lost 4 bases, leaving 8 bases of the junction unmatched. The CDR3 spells CATSNSGQAIYEQYF. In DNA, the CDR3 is TGTGCCACCAGCAATTCGGGACAGGCGATCTACGAGCAGTACTTC.

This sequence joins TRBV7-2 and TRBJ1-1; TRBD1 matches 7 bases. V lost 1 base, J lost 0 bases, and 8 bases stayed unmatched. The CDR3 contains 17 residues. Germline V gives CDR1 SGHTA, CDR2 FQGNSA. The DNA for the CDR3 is TGTGCCAGCAGCTTAGTTGGGACAGCGAGAATGAACACTGAAGCTTTCTTT. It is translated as CASSLVGTARMNTEAFF. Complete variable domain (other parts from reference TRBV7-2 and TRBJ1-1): GAGVSQSPSNKVTEKGKDVELRCDPISGHTALYWYRQSLGQGLEFLIYFQGNSAPDKSGLPSDRFSAERTGGSVSTLTIQRTQQEDSAVYLCASSLVGTARMNTEAFFGQGTRLTVV.

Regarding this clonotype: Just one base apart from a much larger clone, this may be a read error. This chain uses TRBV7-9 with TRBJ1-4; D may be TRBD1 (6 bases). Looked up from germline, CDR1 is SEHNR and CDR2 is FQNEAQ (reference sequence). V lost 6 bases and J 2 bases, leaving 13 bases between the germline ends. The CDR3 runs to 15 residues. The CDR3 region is CASRRRTDTNEKLFF. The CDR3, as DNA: TGTGCCAGCAGACGACGGACAGACACTAATGAAAAACTGTTTTTT. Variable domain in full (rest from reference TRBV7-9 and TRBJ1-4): DTGVSQNPRHKITKRGQNVTFRCDPISEHNRLYWYRQTLGQGPEFLTYFQNEAQLEKSRLLSDRFSAERPKGSFSTLEIQRTEQGDSAMYLCASRRRTDTNEKLFFGSGTQLSVL.

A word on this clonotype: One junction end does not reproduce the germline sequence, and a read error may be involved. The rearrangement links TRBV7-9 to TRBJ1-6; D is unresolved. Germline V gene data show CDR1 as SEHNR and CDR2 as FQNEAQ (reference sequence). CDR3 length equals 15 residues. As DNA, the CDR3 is TGTGTCAGCAGCTTAACGGGCGGGTATAATTCACCCCTCCACTTT. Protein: CVSSLTGGYNSPLHF.

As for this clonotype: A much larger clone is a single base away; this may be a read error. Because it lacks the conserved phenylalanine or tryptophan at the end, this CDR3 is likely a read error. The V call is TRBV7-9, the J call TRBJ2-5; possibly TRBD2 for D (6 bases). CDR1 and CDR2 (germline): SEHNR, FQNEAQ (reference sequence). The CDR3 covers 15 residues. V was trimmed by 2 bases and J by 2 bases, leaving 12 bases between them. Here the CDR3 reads CASSLWGGVQETQYC. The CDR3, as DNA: TGTGCCAGCAGCTTATGGGGCGGGGTTCAAGAGACCCAGTACTGC.